This T cell receptor (beta chain) was recovered during a study of blood T cell repertoires in COVID-19 (dated by TCRdb to 2018 to 2021). For context, the study as a whole: Samples covering the acute and convalescent phases of COVID-19 were provided by collaborators in the United States, Italy and Spain. Samples were obtained from the ongoing ImmuneRACE study (first 160 participants) and from some 1,200 subjects provided by 6 global collaborators. A freely available public database, intended as a resource for researchers studying the immune response to SARS-CoV-2, is where the repertoires were released. HLA class I and class II types, where available, came from metadata supplied by the sample provider rather than from assay-based typing. Deeply sampled blood TCRbeta repertoires from subjects exposed to, actively infected with, or recovered from COVID-19 were included in the dataset. Sample metadata almost always included a de-identified subject ID, COVID-19 status, age in years and sex. The material from the prospective study consisted of cDNA or gDNA derived from T cells, B-cell-depleted T cells, or PBMCs.

The CDR1 and CDR2 encoded by the germline V gene are SQVTM and ANQGSEA. V is cut by 4 bases and J by 3 bases, and the space between the germline ends is 6 bases. Measured from the cysteine to the phenylalanine, the CDR3 is 12 residues long. Left in the record is the CDR3 DNA by itself, 36 bases read in frame from the first base. In Seattle, one collaborating source enrolled patients while the infection was active and tracked those patients longitudinally over the course of disease. Each collaborating institution followed its own protocols to collect whole blood in K2EDTA tubes. Collaborator samples were shipped for TCRbeta analysis as frozen whole blood, isolated PBMCs, or DNA extracted from either sample type. The immunoSEQ Assay, a bias-controlled multiplex PCR, was used to amplify TCRbeta CDR3 regions from genomic DNA. On the study's bioinformatics: The number of nucleated cells in each sample was estimated from the amplification of reference gene primers within the assay. To quantify the absolute abundance of each unique TCRbeta CDR3 rearrangement, sequence reads were collapsed and filtered. Productive Simpson clonality was computed per sample as the square root of Simpson's diversity index over productive rearrangements. Not all clones reach the TCRdb copy of this immuneACCESS table, which keeps in-frame sequences only. Checked studies attribute under half of the gap to unresolved V genes and leave the rest unexplained. V and J calls plus clone size are reproduced from that table; the DNA served to infer D and trimming. Here the sample has 200,000 or so clones; around nine tenths occur a single time. Together, the top ten hold 0.65% to 0.85% of the sample.

Beyond this particular receptor, the publication reports: The amount of clinical and demographic metadata varied by source and participant and was provided uncurated.

Concerning this clone: Its cognate antigen has yet to be identified. No quality values exist for individual bases; no much larger clone is one base distant.

This receptor was obtained from a man aged 55 to 70 with COVID-19, enrolled during active disease. The chain was built from TRBV29-1 and TRBJ2-2, with a tentative D gene TRBD1 over 5 matching bases. The sample comprised peripheral blood. The sequenced DNA: TGCAGCGTTGGGGGCTACACCGGGGAGCTGTTTTTT. This codes for CSVGGYTGELFF.